Included here is one TCR beta chain sequence, with context. The target antigen is unknown. The PCR used 60 Vbeta and 13 Jbeta primers. This table comes from immunoSEQ multiplex PCR, and its TCRdb copy is limited to in-frame clones, with some not included. The table lists some 110,000 clones, roughly 71% of them singletons. These data belong to a study of cytomegalovirus exposure and HLA in healthy donors. Study background: There were about 85 million unique TCRs (from HLA-typed donors) in an early data release.

The V segment lost 0 bases and the J segment 3 bases; nucleotides outside the gene matches: 5. The CDR3 is 16 residues long. The V gene's germline CDR1 is SGHNT and CDR2 YYREEE (reference sequence). Study observations and caveats: Across donors, most TCRs were seen rarely, yet some public ones were widespread.

The receptor comes from a woman aged 45 to 65 in good health and CMV-seropositive. Sequencing was done on a sample of PBMCs. The genes are TRBV5-4 and TRBJ1-2, with 10 bases aligning to TRBD1. CDR3 sequence (DNA): TGTGCCAGCAGCTTGGGAGGGACAGGGGAGCACTATGGCTACACCTTC. This translates into CASSLGGTGEHYGYTF.